The 24 T cell receptor beta chains in this list originate from one sample, sequenced in a study of CD8+CD57+ T cells in acquired aplastic anemia. Both TCR beta VDJ combination and CDR3 sequence profiling were carried out. Genomic DNA was the template for this profiling. In TCRdb, the reads were re-called with MiXCR into one record per CDR3 protein. The sample contains approximately 160,000 distinct CDR3 sequences, approximately 40% of which appear only once. The specimen sequenced was sorted CD4+, CD8+, or CD8+CD57+ T cells (not recorded which) from PBMCs. The receptors here all came from a human donor in good health.

Ten or more counts support this clonotype. The V call is TRBV20-1, the J call TRBJ2-7; 9 bases match TRBD2. Germline CDR1 reads DFQATT; CDR2 reads SNEGSKA (reference sequence). CDR3 length: 15 residues. V gave up 1 base and J gave up 2 bases; unmatched junction bases: 6. The CDR3 spells CSARGLLAGTYEQYF. For the CDR3, the DNA is TGCAGTGCTAGAGGACTACTAGCGGGTACCTACGAGCAGTACTTC.

This clonotype was observed a single time. V usage is TRBV24-1 and J usage is TRBJ2-5, with D uncertain. The germline gives CDR1 KGHDR, CDR2 SFDVKD. This CDR3 region has 13 residues. The ends were cut back, 1 base at V and 3 bases at J, with 5 bases in the middle. CDR3 DNA: TGTGCCACCAGTGATTTAACTAAAGAGACCCAGTACTTC. Protein product: CATSDLTKETQYF.

This chain connects TRBV2 to TRBJ2-7; 7 positions match TRBD2. The CDR3 covers 12 residues. Germline V gene lookup returns CDR1 SNHLY and CDR2 FYNNEI. After removal of 6 bases from V and 6 bases from J, the junction contained 5 bases not matched to a gene. The CDR3 spells CASRIAGSEQYF. The DNA of the CDR3 is TGTGCCAGCAGGATAGCGGGTTCCGAGCAGTACTTC.

CDR3 residues: CATSDLDSYNEQFF. In DNA form, the CDR3 reads TGTGCCACCAGTGATCTGGACAGCTACAATGAGCAGTTCTTC. The chain uses TRBV24-1 and TRBJ2-1, with D possibly TRBD1 on 6 matching bases. CDR1 KGHDR and CDR2 SFDVKD come from the germline V gene. Trimming took 3 bases from V and 3 from J, leaving 8 bases between them. The CDR3 runs to 14 residues.

Ten or more counts support this clonotype. The J gene is TRBJ2-3, the V gene TRBV24-1; possibly TRBD2 for D (6 bases). This CDR3 region has 16 residues. V lost 3 bases and J 2 bases, leaving 14 bases between the germline ends. CDR1 is KGHDR and CDR2 is SFDVKD in the germline V gene. The CDR3 nucleotides are TGTGCCACCAGTGATGCCGCGGGGCCCATCACAGATACGCAGTATTTT. Protein sequence: CATSDAAGPITDTQYF.

This clonotype was seen at least ten times. The rearrangement uses TRBV7-9 and TRBJ1-2, with a tentative D call TRBD1 (6 bases). Germline CDR1 and CDR2: SEHNR and FQNEAQ (reference sequence). The V end was cut by 6 bases, the J end by 5 bases, with 13 bases between. This CDR3 has 13 residues. The CDR3 region is CASRLTGPYGYTF. The CDR3 nucleotides read TGTGCCAGCAGATTGACAGGCCCGTATGGCTACACCTTC.

V usage is TRBV10-3 and J usage is TRBJ2-3; D is perhaps TRBD1 or TRBD2 (5 bases each). CDR1 is ENHRY, CDR2 SYGVKD, per germline. This CDR3 comprises 13 residues. V was clipped by 4 bases and J by 9 bases, with 14 bases between them. DNA for the CDR3: TGTGCCATCAGTGGGGGGACCCAAGGGACGCAGTATTTT. Protein sequence: CAISGGTQGTQYF.

The V and J genes are TRBV7-2 and TRBJ2-4; D gene uncertain. The CDR3 extends over 12 amino acids. Germline V gene sequence: CDR1 SGHTA, CDR2 FQGNSA. Trimming cost V 5 bases and J 5 bases, with 7 bases left between them. The CDR3 protein is CASSQPQNIQYF. DNA of the CDR3: TGTGCCAGCAGCCAACCGCAAAACATTCAGTACTTC.

This clonotype was recorded once. This may arise from a read error, as a much more abundant clone is one base away. This sequence joins TRBV12-3 or TRBV12-4 and TRBJ2-7, with TRBD1 identical over 7 bases. The CDR3 covers 12 residues. The J segment lost 9 bases and the V segment lost 5 bases, leaving 7 bases of the junction unmatched. In DNA form, the CDR3 reads TGTGCCAGCAGTAGACAGGGCAACGGGCAGTACTTC. It translates to CASSRQGNGQYF.

V and J are TRBV9 and TRBJ2-1; D uncertain. Germline values: CDR1 SGDLS, CDR2 YYNGEE. This CDR3 is built from 12 residues. V lost 3 bases and J 13 bases, leaving 14 bases between the germline ends. DNA of the CDR3: TGTGCCAGCAGCGCGCAGCCCAGCCCCCAGTTCTTC. It specifies CASSAQPSPQFF.

The chain has TRBV7-9 and TRBJ2-7, with 7 bases identical to TRBD1. Germline CDR1 SEHNR, CDR2 FQNEAQ (reference sequence). V gave up 4 bases and J gave up 4 bases; unmatched junction bases: 7. The CDR3 has 14 amino acids. As DNA, the CDR3 is TGTGCCAGCAGCTCGGACAGGAAAAATTACGAGCAGTACTTC. The encoded protein is CASSSDRKNYEQYF.

This rearrangement joins TRBV7-9 to TRBJ2-7; TRBD2 agrees at 7 bases. Germline V CDR1 and CDR2: SEHNR, FQNEAQ (reference sequence). This CDR3 contains 14 residues. The V segment lost 1 base and the J segment 2 bases; nucleotides outside the gene matches: 2. CDR3 sequence reads: CASSLGGRTYEQYF. The CDR3 region has the DNA TGTGCCAGCAGCTTAGGCGGGAGAACCTACGAGCAGTACTTC.

This chain's CDR3 is CASSKGDSGTQYF. For the CDR3, the DNA is TGTGCCAGCAGCAAAGGGGACTCGGGGACCCAGTACTTC. This chain connects TRBV7-3 to TRBJ2-5; D is possibly TRBD2 (6 bases). Germline CDR1 is SGHTA and CDR2 is FQGTGA. The V gene lost 5 bases and the J gene lost 7 bases, with 14 bases spanning the gap. The CDR3 totals 13 residues. Full variable domain (remainder filled in from reference TRBV7-3 and TRBJ2-5): GAGVSQTPSNKVTEKGKYVELRCDPISGHTALYWYRQSLGQGPEFLIYFQGTGAADDSGLPNDRFFAVRPEGSVSTLKIQRTERGDSAVYLCASSKGDSGTQYFGPGTRLLVL.

This clonotype was detected only once. The J gene is TRBJ1-5, the V gene TRBV29-1; TRBD1 aligns across 9 bases. Trimming took 7 bases from V and 5 from J; bases not matched to a gene: 3. Per the germline V gene, CDR1 is SQVTM and CDR2 is ANQGSEA. The CDR3 consists of 12 residues. In nucleotides, the CDR3 is TGCAGCGGGGGGACAGGGCATCAGCCCCAGCATTTT. It translates to CSGGTGHQPQHF.

This clonotype occurred many times. This chain links TRBV2 with TRBJ1-2, with TRBD1 matching over 8 bases. The CDR3 contains 14 residues. From germline, CDR1 is SNHLY and CDR2 FYNNEI. Trimming took 6 bases from V and 4 from J; bases not matched to a gene: 7. The CDR3 region has the DNA TGTGCCAGCAGAACGACAGGGGAGGGCTATGGCTACACCTTC. Its protein is CASRTTGEGYGYTF.

A word on this clonotype: Germline and junction disagree at one end, which may indicate a read error. The chain is built from TRBV28 and TRBJ2-6; 9 bases match TRBD2. This CDR3 contains 18 residues. Germline CDR1 MDHEN, CDR2 SYDVKM. CDR3 loop: CANSFGRRGRAGANVLTF. Written as DNA, the CDR3 is TGTGCCAACAGTTTTGGTCGTCGCGGGAGGGCTGGGGCCAACGTCCTGACTTTC.

The chain couples TRBV20-1 to TRBJ1-2, with D perhaps matching TRBD1 (6 bases). This CDR3 region has 13 residues. Germline V gene data show CDR1 as DFQATT and CDR2 as SNEGSKA (reference sequence). V shed 3 bases and J shed 3 bases, with 11 bases lying between them. DNA for the CDR3: TGCAGTGCTAGTGCCGGGGGCGACTATGGCTACACCTTC. It yields the protein CSASAGGDYGYTF.

The chain joins TRBV15 to TRBJ2-7; 10 bases align to TRBD1. CDR3 length: 16 amino acids. The trim removed 0 bases at V and 1 base at J, leaving 3 bases unmatched. The V gene's germline CDR1 is LNHNV and CDR2 YYDKDF (reference sequence). The CDR3 DNA sequence: TGTGCCACCAGCAGAGATTTGGGACAGGGGTCCTACGAGCAGTACTTC. Translated, it gives CATSRDLGQGSYEQYF. Filled out from reference TRBV15 and TRBJ2-7, the complete variable domain reads DAMVIQNPRYQVTQFGKPVTLSCSQTLNHNVMYWYQQKSSQAPKLLFHYYDKDFNNEADTPDNFQSRRPNTSFCFLDIRSPGLGDTAMYLCATSRDLGQGSYEQYFGPGTRLTVT.

This clonotype is a singleton in its sample. The chain joins TRBV5-1 to TRBJ1-2, with 7 nucleotides matching TRBD1. This CDR3 is 14 amino acids long. Germline V lookup: CDR1 SGHRS, CDR2 YFSETQ. V trimming: 4 bases; J trimming: 3 bases; junction bases outside the gene matches: 6. The DNA for the CDR3 is TGCGCCAGCAGCACAGGGACAGCGGACTATGGCTACACCTTC. Its protein product is CASSTGTADYGYTF.

On this clonotype itself: Just one base apart from a much larger clone, this may be a read error. This chain joins TRBV7-8 and TRBJ1-5, with unresolved D. Per germline, CDR1 SGHVS and CDR2 FQNEAQ. The CDR3 loop spans 12 amino acids. Trimming stripped 1 base from V and 8 bases from J, with 6 bases between. CDR3 residues: CASSLGGEPQHF. The CDR3 bases are TGTGCCAGCAGCTTAGGGGGTGAGCCCCAGCATTTT.

The chain couples TRBV7-3 to TRBJ2-7, with 8 bases fitting TRBD1. The CDR3 is 15 residues long. Trimming took 6 bases from V and 3 from J; bases not matched to a gene: 10. Germline CDR1 is SGHTA and CDR2 is FQGTGA. CDR3 region: CASSPPRGRIYEQYF. In nucleotides, the CDR3 is TGTGCCAGCAGTCCGCCCAGGGGGCGGATCTACGAGCAGTACTTC. Using reference TRBV7-3 and TRBJ2-7 for the parts outside the CDR3, the full variable domain is GAGVSQTPSNKVTEKGKYVELRCDPISGHTALYWYRQSLGQGPEFLIYFQGTGAADDSGLPNDRFFAVRPEGSVSTLKIQRTERGDSAVYLCASSPPRGRIYEQYFGPGTRLTVT.

This clonotype showed up many times. V is TRBV7-2 and J is TRBJ1-1; D unresolved. The CDR3 has 15 amino acids. Germline V gene lookup returns CDR1 SGHTA and CDR2 FQGNSA. Trimming pared 1 base from V and 0 bases from J, leaving 9 bases between. The CDR3 nucleotides are TGTGCCAGCAGCTTAGACCCGGGCGTGAACACTGAAGCTTTCTTT. This codes for CASSLDPGVNTEAFF.

About this clonotype: A read error is possible here, since a much larger clone lies one base away. V is TRBV12-3 or TRBV12-4 and J is TRBJ1-1; D unclear. The CDR3 consists of 12 residues. CDR3 region: CSSEKAFGEAFF. The CDR3 bases are TGTTCCAGCGAGAAGGCCTTCGGAGAAGCTTTCTTT.

The gene calls are TRBV27 and TRBJ2-7; 11 bases map to TRBD1. Germline CDR1 MNHEY, CDR2 SMNVEV (reference sequence). The CDR3 covers 15 residues. J was trimmed by 3 bases and V by 5 bases; bases with no gene match: 6. CDR3 bases: TGTGCCAGCAGTACCCGGACAGGGGGCGACTACGAGCAGTACTTC. Its translation is CASSTRTGGDYEQYF.